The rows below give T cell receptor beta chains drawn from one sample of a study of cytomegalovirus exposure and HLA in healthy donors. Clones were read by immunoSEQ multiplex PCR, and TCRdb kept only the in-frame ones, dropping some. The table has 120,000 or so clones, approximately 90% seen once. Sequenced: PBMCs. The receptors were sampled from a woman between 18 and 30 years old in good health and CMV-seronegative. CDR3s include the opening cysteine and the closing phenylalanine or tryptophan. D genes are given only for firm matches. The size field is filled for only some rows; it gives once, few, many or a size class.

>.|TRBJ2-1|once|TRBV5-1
CASTRARALNNEQFF
TGCGCCAGCACCCGAGCGCGGGCTCTAAACAATGAGCAGTTCTTC
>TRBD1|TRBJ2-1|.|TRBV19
CASRDRGLSSYNEQFF
TGTGCCAGTAGGGACAGGGGTCTGAGCTCCTACAATGAGCAGTTCTTC
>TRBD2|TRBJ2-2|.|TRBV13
CASSTRLAGGTGELFF
TGTGCCAGCAGCACTCGACTAGCGGGGGGGACCGGGGAGCTGTTTTTT
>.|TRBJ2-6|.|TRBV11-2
CASSLGSGPGANVLTF
TGTGCCAGCAGCTTAGGGTCTGGGCCTGGGGCCAACGTCCTGACTTTC
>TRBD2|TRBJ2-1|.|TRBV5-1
CASRRLADNEQFF
TGCGCCAGCAGGCGACTAGCGGACAATGAGCAGTTCTTC
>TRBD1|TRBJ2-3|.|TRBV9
CASSVGTGSPDTQYF
TGTGCCAGCAGCGTAGGGACAGGGTCCCCAGATACGCAGTATTTT
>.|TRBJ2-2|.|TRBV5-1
CASSLVASAANTGELFF
TGCGCCAGCAGCTTGGTGGCTAGCGCTGCGAACACCGGGGAGCTGTTTTTT
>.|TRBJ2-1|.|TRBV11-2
CASSRSDLPFRGEQFF
TGTGCCAGCAGCCGCTCCGACCTTCCTTTTCGCGGTGAGCAGTTCTTC
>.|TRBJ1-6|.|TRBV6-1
CASSEWATYNSPLHF
TGTGCCAGCAGTGAGTGGGCCACCTATAATTCACCCCTCCACTTT
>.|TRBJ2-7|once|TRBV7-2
CASSPDSFSYEQYF
TGTGCCAGCAGCCCGGACTCTTTCTCCTACGAGCAGTACTTC
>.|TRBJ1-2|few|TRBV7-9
CASSQSIGVSGYGYTF
TGTGCCAGCAGCCAATCAATAGGGGTTAGCGGCTATGGCTACACCTTC
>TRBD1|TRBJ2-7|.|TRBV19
CASSTGTDTYEQYF
TGTGCCAGTAGCACCGGGACAGACACCTACGAGCAGTACTTC
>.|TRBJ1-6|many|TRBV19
CASSNRQLRSYNSPLHF
TGTGCCAGTAGTAATCGACAGTTACGCTCCTATAATTCACCCCTCCACTTT
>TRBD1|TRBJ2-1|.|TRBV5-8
CASRFSTGAVLVNEQFF
TGTGCCAGCAGGTTCTCGACAGGGGCTGTTCTAGTGAATGAGCAGTTCTTC
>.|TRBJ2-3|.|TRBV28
CASSPILIWGAGDTQYF
TGTGCCAGCAGTCCTATTCTTATATGGGGAGCGGGAGATACGCAGTATTTT
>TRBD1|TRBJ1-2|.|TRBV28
CASRWTGSSDYGYTF
TGTGCCAGCAGGTGGACAGGGAGTAGCGACTATGGCTACACCTTC
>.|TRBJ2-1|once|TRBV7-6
CASSLVGLLDNEQFF
TGTGCCAGCAGCTTAGTTGGACTACTCGACAATGAGCAGTTCTTC
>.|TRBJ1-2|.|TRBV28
CASSFPGAVVEYGYTF
TGTGCCAGCAGTTTCCCAGGGGCCGTCGTTGAGTATGGCTACACCTTC
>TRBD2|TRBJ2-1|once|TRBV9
CASSVLGGRSYNEQFF
TGTGCCAGCAGCGTCCTGGGAGGGCGCTCCTACAATGAGCAGTTCTTC
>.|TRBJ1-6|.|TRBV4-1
CASSQGVGGGSPLHF
TGCGCCAGCAGCCAAGGGGTAGGGGGGGGTTCACCCCTCCACTTT
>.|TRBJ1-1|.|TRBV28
CASSLSGPGNTEAFF
TGTGCCAGCAGTTTATCAGGGCCCGGGAACACTGAAGCTTTCTTT
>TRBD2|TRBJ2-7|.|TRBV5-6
CASRPERLASRGYEQYF
TGTGCCAGCAGACCCGAGAGACTAGCGTCGAGGGGCTACGAGCAGTACTTC
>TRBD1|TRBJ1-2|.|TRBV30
CAWSTGGLLDYTF
TGTGCCTGGAGTACAGGGGGCCTATTAGACTACACCTTC
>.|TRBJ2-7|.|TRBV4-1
CASSRASGSSYEQYF
TGCGCCAGCAGCCGAGCCTCGGGGAGCTCCTACGAGCAGTACTTC
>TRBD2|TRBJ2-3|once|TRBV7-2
CASSLDSSGGLVTQYF
TGTGCCAGCAGCTTAGATTCTAGCGGGGGGCTTGTAACGCAGTATTTT
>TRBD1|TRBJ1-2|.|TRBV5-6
CATRTPGQGPGGYTF
TGTGCCACCCGTACCCCGGGACAGGGACCCGGGGGGTACACCTTC
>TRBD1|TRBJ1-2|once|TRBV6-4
CASSASTGTGNGYTF
TGTGCCAGCAGTGCTTCTACCGGGACAGGGAATGGCTACACCTTC
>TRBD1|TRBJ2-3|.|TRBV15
CATSETGGASDTQYF
TGTGCCACCAGCGAAACAGGGGGCGCATCAGATACGCAGTATTTT
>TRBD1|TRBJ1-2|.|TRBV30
CAWSGTTALTGITF
TGTGCCTGGAGTGGGACTACCGCTTTGACAGGGATCACCTTC
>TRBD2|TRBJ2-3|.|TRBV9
CASSQRGLGLDTQYF
TGTGCCAGCAGCCAGCGAGGACTAGGCCTAGATACGCAGTATTTT
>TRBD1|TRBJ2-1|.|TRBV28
CASSPPRGTGYNEQFF
TGTGCCAGCAGCCCCCCCCGAGGGACAGGTTACAATGAGCAGTTCTTC
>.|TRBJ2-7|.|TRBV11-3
CASSLGGGGAREQYF
TGTGCCAGCAGCTTAGGAGGGGGGGGAGCGCGGGAGCAGTACTTC
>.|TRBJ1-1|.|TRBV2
CASSAGPLNTEAFF
TGTGCCAGCAGTGCAGGGCCCTTGAACACTGAAGCTTTCTTT
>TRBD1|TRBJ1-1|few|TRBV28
CASSRLGGYTRTGNTEAFF
TGTGCCAGCAGTCGCCTGGGTGGGTATACTCGGACAGGGAACACTGAAGCTTTCTTT
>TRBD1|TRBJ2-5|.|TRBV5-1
CASSFRPTGGGETQYF
TGCGCCAGCAGCTTTCGTCCTACAGGGGGCGGGGAGACCCAGTACTTC